A selection of T cell receptor beta chains follows, all from one sample in a study of control samples from healthy donors and cancer patients. Profiled with immunoSEQ multiplex PCR; TCRdb holds only in-frame clones, not every one. This sample has about 18,000 clones, with more than 70% found just once. The sequenced sample consisted of PBMCs. Receptor source: a woman in her 70s with colorectal cancer. Each CDR3 is given with its conserved first and last residue. Each record gives: V gene, J gene, CDR3 protein.

V gene: TRBV2
J gene: TRBJ1-3
CDR3 protein: CASSENRESGNTIYF

V gene: TRBV4-1
J gene: TRBJ1-2
CDR3 protein: CASSQELTRANYGYTF

V gene: TRBV13
J gene: TRBJ2-7
CDR3 protein: CASSFSGLSRLEQYF

V gene: TRBV5-4
J gene: TRBJ2-5
CDR3 protein: CASSLGGGGTQYF

V gene: TRBV19
J gene: TRBJ1-5
CDR3 protein: CASSSGEERPQHF

V gene: TRBV27
J gene: TRBJ2-7
CDR3 protein: CASREGTGGPYEQYF

V gene: TRBV5-6
J gene: TRBJ2-3
CDR3 protein: CASSLGRASDTQYF

V gene: TRBV5-1
J gene: TRBJ2-2
CDR3 protein: CASSLQGAITGELFF

V gene: TRBV5-1
J gene: TRBJ1-1
CDR3 protein: CASSLVDGNPPEAFF

V gene: TRBV19
J gene: TRBJ1-2
CDR3 protein: CASRGPGQGWNDGYTF

V gene: TRBV5-1
J gene: TRBJ1-2
CDR3 protein: CASNRGSDYGYTF